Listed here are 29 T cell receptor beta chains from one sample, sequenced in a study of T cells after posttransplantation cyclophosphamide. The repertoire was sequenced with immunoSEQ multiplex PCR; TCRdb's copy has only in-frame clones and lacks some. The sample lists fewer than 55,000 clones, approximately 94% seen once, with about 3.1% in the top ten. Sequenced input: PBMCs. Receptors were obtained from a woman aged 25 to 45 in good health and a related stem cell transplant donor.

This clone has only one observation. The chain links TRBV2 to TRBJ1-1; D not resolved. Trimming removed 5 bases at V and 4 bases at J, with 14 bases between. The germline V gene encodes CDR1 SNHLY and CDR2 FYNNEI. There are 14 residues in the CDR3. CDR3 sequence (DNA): TGTGCCAGCAGTCCTGAGCTATGGAGCACTGAAGCTTTCTTT. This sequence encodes CASSPELWSTEAFF.

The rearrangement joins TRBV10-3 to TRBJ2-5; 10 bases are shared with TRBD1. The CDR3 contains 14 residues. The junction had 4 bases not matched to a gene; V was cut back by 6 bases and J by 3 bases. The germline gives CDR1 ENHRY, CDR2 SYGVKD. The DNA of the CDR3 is TGTGCCATCAGCGCCGGGACAGGGGAAGAGACCCAGTACTTC. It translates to CAISAGTGEETQYF.

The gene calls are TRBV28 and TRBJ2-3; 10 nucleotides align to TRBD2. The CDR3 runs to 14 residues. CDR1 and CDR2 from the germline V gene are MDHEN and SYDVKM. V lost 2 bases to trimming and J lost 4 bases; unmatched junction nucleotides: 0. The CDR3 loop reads CASSLLAGADTQYF. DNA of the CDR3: TGTGCCAGCAGTTTACTAGCGGGGGCAGATACGCAGTATTTT.

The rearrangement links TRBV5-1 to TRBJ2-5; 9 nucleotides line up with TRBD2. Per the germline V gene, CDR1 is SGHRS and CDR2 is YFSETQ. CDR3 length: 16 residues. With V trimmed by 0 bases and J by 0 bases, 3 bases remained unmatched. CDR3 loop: CASSLASGGYQETQYF. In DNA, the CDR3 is TGCGCCAGCAGCTTGGCCAGCGGGGGGTACCAAGAGACCCAGTACTTC.

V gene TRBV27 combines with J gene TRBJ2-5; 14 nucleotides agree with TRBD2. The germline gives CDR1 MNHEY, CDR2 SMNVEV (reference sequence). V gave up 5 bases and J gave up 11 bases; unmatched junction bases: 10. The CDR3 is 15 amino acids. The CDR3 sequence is CASSRLAGGPREQYF. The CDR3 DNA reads TGTGCCAGCAGTCGACTAGCGGGGGGGCCCAGGGAGCAGTACTTC.

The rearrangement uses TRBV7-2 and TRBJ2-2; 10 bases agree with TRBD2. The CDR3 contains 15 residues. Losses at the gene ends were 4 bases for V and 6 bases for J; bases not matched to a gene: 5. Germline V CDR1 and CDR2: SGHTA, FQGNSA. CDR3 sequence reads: CASSSSGGDPGELFF. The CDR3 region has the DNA TGTGCCAGCAGCTCAAGCGGGGGGGATCCCGGGGAGCTGTTTTTT.

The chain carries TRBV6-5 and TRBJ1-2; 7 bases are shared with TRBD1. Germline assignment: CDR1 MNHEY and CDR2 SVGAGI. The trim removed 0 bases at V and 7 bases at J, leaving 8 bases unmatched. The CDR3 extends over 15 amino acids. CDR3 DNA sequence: TGTGCCAGCAGTTACTCGGGGCAGGGGGAAGGTGGCTACACCTTC. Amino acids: CASSYSGQGEGGYTF.

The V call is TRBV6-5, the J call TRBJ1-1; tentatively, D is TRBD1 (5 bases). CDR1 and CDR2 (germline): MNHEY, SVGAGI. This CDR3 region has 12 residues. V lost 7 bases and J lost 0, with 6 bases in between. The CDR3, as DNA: TGTGCCAGCACGACAGTGAACACTGAAGCTTTCTTT. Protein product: CASTTVNTEAFF.

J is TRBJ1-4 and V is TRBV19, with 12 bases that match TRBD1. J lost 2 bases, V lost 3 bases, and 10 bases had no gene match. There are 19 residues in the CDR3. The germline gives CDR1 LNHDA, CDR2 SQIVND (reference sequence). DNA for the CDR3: TGTGCCAGTAGTATCCCCGCGGGACAGGGGGCTAGCACTAATGAAAAACTGTTTTTT. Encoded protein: CASSIPAGQGASTNEKLFF.

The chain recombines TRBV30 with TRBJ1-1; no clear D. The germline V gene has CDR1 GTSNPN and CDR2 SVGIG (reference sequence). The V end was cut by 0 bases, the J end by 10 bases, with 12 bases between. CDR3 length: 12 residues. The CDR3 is CAWSVLLEVAFF. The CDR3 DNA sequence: TGTGCCTGGAGTGTACTCTTAGAGGTAGCTTTCTTT.

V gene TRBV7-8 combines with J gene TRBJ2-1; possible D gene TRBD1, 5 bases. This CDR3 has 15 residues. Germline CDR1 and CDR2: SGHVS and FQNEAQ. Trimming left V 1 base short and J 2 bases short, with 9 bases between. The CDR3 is CASSLGGRAYNEQFF. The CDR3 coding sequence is TGTGCCAGCAGCTTAGGGGGCAGGGCCTACAATGAGCAGTTCTTC. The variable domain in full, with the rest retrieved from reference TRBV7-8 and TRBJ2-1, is GAGVSQSPRYKVAKRGQDVALRCDPISGHVSLFWYQQALGQGPEFLTYFQNEAQLDKSGLPSDRFFAERPEGSVSTLKIQRTQQEDSAVYLCASSLGGRAYNEQFFGPGTRLTVL.

CDR3 loop: CASSLASAGEGADTQYF. CDR3 bases: TGCGCCAGCAGCTTGGCTTCCGCGGGGGAAGGCGCAGATACGCAGTATTTT. This chain links TRBV5-1 with TRBJ2-3; 7 bases match TRBD2. After removal of 0 bases from V and 4 bases from J, the junction contained 11 bases not matched to a gene. This CDR3 comprises 17 residues. From germline, CDR1 is SGHRS and CDR2 YFSETQ.

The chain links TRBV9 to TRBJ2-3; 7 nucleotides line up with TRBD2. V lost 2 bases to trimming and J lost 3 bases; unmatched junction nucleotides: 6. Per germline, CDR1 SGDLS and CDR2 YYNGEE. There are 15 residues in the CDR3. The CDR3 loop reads CASSVGGHLTDTQYF. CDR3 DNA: TGTGCCAGCAGCGTGGGAGGGCACCTTACAGATACGCAGTATTTT. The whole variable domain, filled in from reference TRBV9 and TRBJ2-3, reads DSGVTQTPKHLITATGQRVTLRCSPRSGDLSVYWYQQSLDQGLQFLIQYYNGEERAKGNILERFSAQQFPDLHSELNLSSLELGDSALYFCASSVGGHLTDTQYFGPGTRLTVL.

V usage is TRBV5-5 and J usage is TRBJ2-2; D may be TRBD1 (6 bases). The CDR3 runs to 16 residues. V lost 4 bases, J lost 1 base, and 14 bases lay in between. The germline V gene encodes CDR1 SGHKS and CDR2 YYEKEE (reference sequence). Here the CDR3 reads CASSQDTGRNTGELFF. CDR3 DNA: TGTGCCAGCAGCCAGGACACAGGGAGGAACACCGGGGAGCTGTTTTTT. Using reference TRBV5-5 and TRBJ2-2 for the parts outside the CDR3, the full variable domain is DAGVTQSPTHLIKTRGQQVTLRCSPISGHKSVSWYQQVLGQGPQFIFQYYEKEERGRGNFPDRFSARQFPNYSSELNVNALLLGDSALYLCASSQDTGRNTGELFFGEGSRLTVL.

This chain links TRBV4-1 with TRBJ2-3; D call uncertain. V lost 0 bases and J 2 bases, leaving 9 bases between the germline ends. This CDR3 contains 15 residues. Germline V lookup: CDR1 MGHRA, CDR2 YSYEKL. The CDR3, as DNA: TGCGCCAGCAGCCAAGATCCCAGTAACACAGATACGCAGTATTTT. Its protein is CASSQDPSNTDTQYF.

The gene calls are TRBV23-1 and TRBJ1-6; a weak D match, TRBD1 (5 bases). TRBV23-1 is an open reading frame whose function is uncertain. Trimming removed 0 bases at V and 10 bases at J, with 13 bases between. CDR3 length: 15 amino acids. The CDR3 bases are TGCGCCAGCAGTCAATCGGGGCCCCAATGGTCACCCCTCCACTTT. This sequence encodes CASSQSGPQWSPLHF.

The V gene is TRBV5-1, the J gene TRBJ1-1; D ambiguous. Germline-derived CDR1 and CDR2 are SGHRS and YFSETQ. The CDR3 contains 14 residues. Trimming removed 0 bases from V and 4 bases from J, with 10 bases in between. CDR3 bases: TGCGCCAGCAGCTTGGCGAAGCTTGGCACTGAAGCTTTCTTT. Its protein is CASSLAKLGTEAFF.

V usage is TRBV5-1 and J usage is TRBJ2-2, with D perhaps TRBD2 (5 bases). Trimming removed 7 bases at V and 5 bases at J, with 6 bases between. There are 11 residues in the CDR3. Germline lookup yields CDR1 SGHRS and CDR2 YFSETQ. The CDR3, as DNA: TGCGCCAGCGGAGGAACCGGGGAGCTGTTTTTT. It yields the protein CASGGTGELFF.

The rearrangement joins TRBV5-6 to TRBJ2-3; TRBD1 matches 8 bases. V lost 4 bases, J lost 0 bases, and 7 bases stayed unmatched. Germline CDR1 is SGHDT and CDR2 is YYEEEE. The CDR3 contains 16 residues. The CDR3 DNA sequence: TGTGCCAGCAGCCCCGGGACAGGAGCTAGCACAGATACGCAGTATTTT. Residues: CASSPGTGASTDTQYF.

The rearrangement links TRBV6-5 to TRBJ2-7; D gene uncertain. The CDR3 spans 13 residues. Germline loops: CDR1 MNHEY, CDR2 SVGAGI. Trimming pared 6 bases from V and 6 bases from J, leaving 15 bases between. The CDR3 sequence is CASSKSPGREQYF. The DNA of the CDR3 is TGTGCCAGCAGCAAATCCCCGGGTCGCGAGCAGTACTTC.

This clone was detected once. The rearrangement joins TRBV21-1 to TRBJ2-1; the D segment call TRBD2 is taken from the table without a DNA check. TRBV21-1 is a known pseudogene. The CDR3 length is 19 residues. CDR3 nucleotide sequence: TGTGCCAGCAGCAAATTGGCCTCTAGCGGGGGGAGCTCCTACAATGAGCAGTTCTTC. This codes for CASSKLASSGGSSYNEQFF.

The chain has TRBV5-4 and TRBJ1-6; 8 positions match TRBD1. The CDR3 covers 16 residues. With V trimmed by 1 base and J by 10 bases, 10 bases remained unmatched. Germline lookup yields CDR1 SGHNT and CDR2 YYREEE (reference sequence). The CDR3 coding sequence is TGTGCCAGCAGCTTGACCCAGGGGGCCCCGGGGTCACCCCTCCACTTT. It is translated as CASSLTQGAPGSPLHF.

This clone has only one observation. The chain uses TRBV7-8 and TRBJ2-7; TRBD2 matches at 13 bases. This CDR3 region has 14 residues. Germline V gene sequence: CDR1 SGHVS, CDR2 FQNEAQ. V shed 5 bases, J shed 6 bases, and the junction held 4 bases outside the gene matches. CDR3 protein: CASSPGTSGAEQYF. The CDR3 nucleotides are TGTGCCAGCAGCCCGGGGACTAGCGGGGCCGAGCAGTACTTC.

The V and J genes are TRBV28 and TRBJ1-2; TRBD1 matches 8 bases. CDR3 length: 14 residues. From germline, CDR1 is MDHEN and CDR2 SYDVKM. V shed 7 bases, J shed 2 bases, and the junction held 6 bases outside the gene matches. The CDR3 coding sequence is TGTGCCAGCAACGGACAGGGACGCAACTATGGCTACACCTTC. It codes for CASNGQGRNYGYTF.

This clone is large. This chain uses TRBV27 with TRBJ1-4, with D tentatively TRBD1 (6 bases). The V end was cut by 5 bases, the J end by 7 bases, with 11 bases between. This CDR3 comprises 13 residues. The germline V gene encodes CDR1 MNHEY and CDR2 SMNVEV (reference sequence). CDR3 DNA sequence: TGTGCCAGCAGTCTACAGGGTCGTGAAAAACTGTTTTTT. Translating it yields CASSLQGREKLFF.

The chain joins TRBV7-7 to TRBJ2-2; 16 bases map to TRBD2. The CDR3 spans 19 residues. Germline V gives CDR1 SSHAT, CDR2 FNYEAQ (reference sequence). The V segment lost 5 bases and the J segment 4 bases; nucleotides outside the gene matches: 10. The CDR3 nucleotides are TGTGCCAGCAGCCGCTCCGGGACTAGCGGGGGGGCGAGCACCGGGGAGCTGTTTTTT. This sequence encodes CASSRSGTSGGASTGELFF.

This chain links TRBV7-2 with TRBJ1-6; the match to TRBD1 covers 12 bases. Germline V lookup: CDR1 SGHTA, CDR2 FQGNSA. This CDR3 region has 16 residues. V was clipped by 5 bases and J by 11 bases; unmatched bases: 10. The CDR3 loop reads CASSNSGTGGYTPLHF. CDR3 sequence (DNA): TGTGCCAGCAGCAACTCCGGGACAGGGGGCTACACACCCCTCCACTTT.

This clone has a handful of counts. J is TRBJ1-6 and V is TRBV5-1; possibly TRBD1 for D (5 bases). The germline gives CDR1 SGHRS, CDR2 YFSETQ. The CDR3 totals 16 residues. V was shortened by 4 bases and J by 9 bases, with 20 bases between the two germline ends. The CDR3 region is CASSPLNGGLASPLHF. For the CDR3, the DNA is TGCGCCAGCAGCCCGCTCAATGGGGGGTTGGCTTCACCCCTCCACTTT.

The CDR3 DNA follows: TGTGCCAGCAGCTTGTTGGGACTAGCGGTGCGCCGAGAGACCCAGTACTTC. Its protein is CASSLLGLAVRRETQYF. The V call is TRBV5-8, the J call TRBJ2-5; 11 bases line up with TRBD2. V was pared by 1 base and J by 4 bases, with 9 bases of the junction left unmatched. The germline gives CDR1 SGHTS, CDR2 YDEGEE. The CDR3 totals 17 residues.